Following are 13 T cell receptor beta chains from one sample sequenced in a study of a mutant IDH1 vaccine in newly diagnosed glioma. The time point was: week 35, safety follow-up. The study gave 300 ug of mutant IDH1 20-mer peptide per vaccine dose, with topical imiquimod. These receptors have no identified antigens. TCRdb's copy holds only in-frame clones and misses some; the assay was immunoSEQ multiplex PCR. The sample contains some 61,000 clones, roughly 84% of which appear only once. The sample was PBMCs, taken from a glioma patient whose treatment included an IDH1 peptide vaccine. Source of these receptors: a man between 18 and 35 years old with glioma.

This rearrangement joins TRBV7-6 to TRBJ2-7, with unresolved D. Germline lookup yields CDR1 SGHVS and CDR2 FNYEAQ. The length of the CDR3 is 12 residues. V was clipped by 0 bases and J by 7 bases, with 7 bases between them. The CDR3 here is CASSLAEPEQYF. CDR3 sequence (DNA): TGTGCCAGCAGCTTAGCGGAGCCAGAGCAGTACTTC.

The chain carries TRBV15 and TRBJ2-1; a weak D match, TRBD2 (6 bases). V was shortened by 5 bases and J by 4 bases, with 18 bases between the two germline ends. The CDR3 is made up of 16 amino acids. CDR1 LNHNV and CDR2 YYDKDF come from the germline V gene (reference sequence). As DNA, the CDR3 is TGTGCCACCAGCGCGACAAGGGACTCTACATACAATGAGCAGTTCTTC. It yields the protein CATSATRDSTYNEQFF.

This clone was found a few times. This sequence joins TRBV19 and TRBJ1-1, with D unclear. The germline V gene encodes CDR1 LNHDA and CDR2 SQIVND (reference sequence). The V gene lost 5 bases and the J gene lost 4 bases, with 8 bases spanning the gap. This CDR3 is built from 12 residues. CDR3 bases: TGTGCCAGTAGTTGGGGTCGCACTGAAGCTTTCTTT. It yields the protein CASSWGRTEAFF.

This chain joins TRBV6-1 and TRBJ1-1, with 8 bases aligning to TRBD1. CDR3 length: 13 amino acids. Trimming cost V 4 bases and J 3 bases; bases outside gene matches: 1. Germline V CDR1 and CDR2: MNHNS, SASEGT. The CDR3 here is CASSGQGYTEAFF. For the CDR3, the DNA is TGTGCCAGCAGTGGACAGGGGTACACTGAAGCTTTCTTT.

The chain employs TRBV27 and TRBJ2-1; possible D gene TRBD1, 5 bases. This CDR3 has 16 residues. Trimming removed 0 bases at V and 7 bases at J, with 16 bases between. CDR1 is MNHEY, CDR2 SMNVEV, per germline (reference sequence). The CDR3 region is CASSLSPWTTSNEQFF. CDR3 bases: TGTGCCAGCAGTTTATCGCCCTGGACAACATCTAATGAGCAGTTCTTC.

The rearrangement links TRBV7-2 to TRBJ1-1; D is undetermined. Trimming shortened V by 2 bases and J by 0 bases, and 7 bases separated the two germline ends. The CDR3 is 14 residues long. Germline CDR1 reads SGHTA; CDR2 reads FQGNSA. CDR3 region: CASSLWELNTEAFF. In nucleotides, the CDR3 is TGTGCCAGCAGCTTATGGGAGTTGAACACTGAAGCTTTCTTT.

V usage is TRBV7-9 and J usage is TRBJ1-1; D might be TRBD1 (5 bases). V was trimmed by 1 base and J by 3 bases, leaving 12 bases between them. The CDR3 consists of 15 residues. Germline V CDR1 and CDR2: SEHNR, FQNEAQ (reference sequence). Here the CDR3 reads CASSLGQGWDTEAFF. The DNA for the CDR3 is TGTGCCAGCAGCTTAGGGCAGGGATGGGACACTGAAGCTTTCTTT.

The chain is built from TRBV11-1 and TRBJ2-2; 11 nucleotides line up with TRBD1. Looked up from germline, CDR1 is SGHAT and CDR2 is FQDESV (reference sequence). J was trimmed by 9 bases and V by 6 bases; bases with no gene match: 12. CDR3 length equals 16 residues. The chain's CDR3 is CASSEGQGATDWELFF. CDR3 DNA: TGTGCCAGCAGTGAAGGACAGGGGGCAACCGATTGGGAGCTGTTTTTT.

The CDR3, as DNA: TGTGCCAGTAGTATAGAAACAGGGGCCGGGGAGCTGTTTTTT. Its protein is CASSIETGAGELFF. The chain couples TRBV19 to TRBJ2-2, with 7 bases lining up with TRBD1. The CDR3 consists of 14 residues. The V gene's germline CDR1 is LNHDA and CDR2 SQIVND (reference sequence). J lost 6 bases, V lost 0 bases, and 1 base had no gene match.

This chain connects TRBV6-4 to TRBJ2-1; 13 nucleotides align to TRBD2. Trimming cost V 5 bases and J 4 bases; bases outside gene matches: 2. The CDR3 extends over 15 amino acids. Looked up from germline, CDR1 is MRHNA and CDR2 is SNTAGT. The CDR3 DNA sequence: TGTGCCAGCAGTCGGGGACTAGCGGGGTACAATGAGCAGTTCTTC. This translates into CASSRGLAGYNEQFF.

The V call is TRBV6-4, the J call TRBJ2-6; tentatively, D is TRBD1 or TRBD2 (5 bases each). From germline, CDR1 is MRHNA and CDR2 SNTAGT. Trimming shortened V by 3 bases and J by 0 bases, and 6 bases separated the two germline ends. The CDR3 has 15 amino acids. CDR3 in amino acids: CASSEGDSGANVLTF. CDR3 bases: TGTGCCAGCAGTGAGGGGGACTCTGGGGCCAACGTCCTGACTTTC.

The chain joins TRBV4-1 to TRBJ1-4; D gene ambiguous. V was cut by 2 bases and J by 0 bases, with 7 bases left in between. Per the germline V gene, CDR1 is MGHRA and CDR2 is YSYEKL. The CDR3 has 15 amino acids. The CDR3: CASSQYITTNEKLFF. The CDR3, as DNA: TGCGCCAGCAGCCAATACATCACAACTAATGAAAAACTGTTTTTT.

The chain uses TRBV5-5 and TRBJ1-2; D is uncertain. CDR1 is SGHKS and CDR2 is YYEKEE in the germline V gene (reference sequence). CDR3 length: 13 amino acids. V was trimmed by 1 base and J by 2 bases, leaving 6 bases between them. CDR3 DNA: TGTGCCAGCAGCTTGTCAGCCAACTATGGCTACACCTTC. Translation: CASSLSANYGYTF.